This T cell receptor beta chain originates from a study of CD8 T cells in ankylosing spondylitis. Using quantitative 5'-RACE with molecular barcodes, the authors made TCR beta libraries. TCRdb itself ran the 5' RACE reads through MiXCR, one entry per CDR3 protein. The table has just under 550,000 distinct CDR3 sequences, roughly 13% seen once. V lost 4 bases, J lost 0 bases, and 12 bases stayed unmatched. The CDR3 runs 20 residues. Germline assignment: CDR1 LGHNA and CDR2 YNFKEQ. Findings of the study overall: Reports of some motif variants in reactive arthritis synovial fluid and blood predate this one. Ankylosing spondylitis blood appeared to carry a characteristic TCR beta motif of several highly homologous variants.

In its sample, this clonotype was seen a few times. Antigen specificity is unknown. The rearrangement joins TRBV4-2 to TRBJ2-3, with TRBD2 identical over 14 bases. The specimen sequenced was blood, either unsorted or a sorted T cell fraction (not recorded which). The receptor comes from a male donor with ankylosing spondylitis. CDR3 nucleotide sequence: TGTGCCAGCAGCCGCAAGTTGGGGACTAGCGGGGGCTCTAGCACAGATACGCAGTATTTT. Its translation is CASSRKLGTSGGSSTDTQYF.